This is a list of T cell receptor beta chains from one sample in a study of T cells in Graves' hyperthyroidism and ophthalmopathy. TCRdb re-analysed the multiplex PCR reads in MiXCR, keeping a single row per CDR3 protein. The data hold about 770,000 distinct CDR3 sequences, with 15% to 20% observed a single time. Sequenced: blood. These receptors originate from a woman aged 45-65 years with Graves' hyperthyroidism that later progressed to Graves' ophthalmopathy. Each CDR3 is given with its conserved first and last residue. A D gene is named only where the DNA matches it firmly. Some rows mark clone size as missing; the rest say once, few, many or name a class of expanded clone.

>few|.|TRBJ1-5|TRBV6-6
CASSYSTGQPQHF
TGTGCCAGCAGTTACTCGACCGGTCAGCCCCAGCATTTT
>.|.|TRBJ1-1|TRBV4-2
CASSQDPRATEAFF
TGTGCCAGCAGCCAAGATCCCCGGGCCACTGAAGCTTTCTTT
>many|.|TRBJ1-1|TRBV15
CATSAPGGTEAFF
TGTGCCACCAGCGCCCCTGGGGGGACTGAAGCTTTCTTT
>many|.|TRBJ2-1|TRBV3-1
CASSQDLGNEQFF
TGTGCCAGCAGCCAAGATTTAGGTAATGAGCAGTTCTTC
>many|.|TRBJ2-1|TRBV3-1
CASSTSGDEQFF
TGTGCCAGCAGCACCTCCGGGGATGAGCAGTTCTTC
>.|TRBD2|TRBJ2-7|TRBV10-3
CAISESVAGGQQYF
TGTGCCATCAGTGAGTCGGTAGCGGGGGGACAGCAGTACTTC
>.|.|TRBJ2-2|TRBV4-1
CASSQGLTWARLTGELFF
TGCGCCAGCAGCCAAGGGTTAACGTGGGCGAGGTTGACCGGGGAGCTGTTTTTT
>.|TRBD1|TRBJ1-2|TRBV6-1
CASSRGQADYGYTF
TGTGCCAGCAGCCGTGGACAGGCAGACTATGGCTACACCTTC
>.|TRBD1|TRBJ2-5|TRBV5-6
CASSSGQGEGETQYF
TGTGCCAGCAGCTCCGGACAGGGGGAAGGAGAGACCCAGTACTTC
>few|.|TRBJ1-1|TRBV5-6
CASSPAPGRGTEAFF
TGTGCCAGCAGCCCCGCCCCAGGGAGGGGCACTGAAGCTTTCTTT
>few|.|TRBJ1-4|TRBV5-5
CASSREPRAAEKLFF
TGTGCCAGCAGTCGGGAACCCCGGGCAGCTGAAAAACTGTTTTTT
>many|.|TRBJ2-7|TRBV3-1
CASSPQGLGYEQYF
TGTGCCAGCAGCCCACAGGGCCTGGGCTACGAGCAGTACTTC
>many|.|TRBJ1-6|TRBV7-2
CASSLGIPENSPLHF
TGTGCCAGCAGCTTAGGGATCCCGGAGAATTCACCCCTCCACTTT
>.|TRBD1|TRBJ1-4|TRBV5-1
CASSGRDSSEKLFF
TGCGCCAGCAGCGGCCGGGACAGTTCTGAAAAACTGTTTTTT
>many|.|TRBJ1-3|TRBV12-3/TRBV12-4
CASSPIGGSGNTIYF
TGTGCCAGCAGTCCCATCGGGGGGTCTGGAAACACCATATATTTT
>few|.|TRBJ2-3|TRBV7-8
CASSTGPPISPPDTQYF
TGTGCCAGCAGCACAGGCCCTCCGATAAGCCCCCCAGATACGCAGTATTTT
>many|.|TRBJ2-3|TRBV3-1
CASSRDRFVTQYF
TGTGCCAGCAGCCGAGACAGATTTGTCACGCAGTATTTT
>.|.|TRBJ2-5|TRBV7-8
CASSVGFGDRRQETQYF
TGTGCCAGCAGCGTAGGATTTGGTGACAGGAGACAAGAGACCCAGTACTTC
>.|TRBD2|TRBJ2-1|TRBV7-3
CASSSGTSSMNEQFF
TGTGCTAGCAGCTCCGGGACTAGCTCCATGAATGAGCAGTTCTTC
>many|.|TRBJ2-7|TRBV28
CASSFPPPGQTYEQYF
TGTGCCAGCAGTTTTCCCCCCCCGGGACAAACCTACGAGCAGTACTTC
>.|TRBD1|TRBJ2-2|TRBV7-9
CASNRPAPRQGVAGELFF
TGTGCCAGCAACCGACCCGCCCCGAGACAGGGGGTAGCCGGGGAGCTGTTTTTT
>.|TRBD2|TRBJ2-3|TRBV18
CASSKTSGVADTQYF
TGTGCCAGCTCAAAGACTAGCGGGGTCGCAGATACGCAGTATTTT